This TCR beta chain was observed in a study of CD8+ T cells in alopecia areata. About the study: Administration of oral tofacitinib to treated patients was at 5 to 10 mg twice daily.

Documented treatment: oral pan-JAK inhibitor, 5-10 mg twice daily. Note on this clone: As yet, its antigen is unknown.

cDNA prepared by RNA extraction and subsequent reverse transcription served as the template for sequencing. The method was immunoSEQ multiplex PCR; TCRdb's version includes in-frame clones alone and lacks a portion of them. The table has some 190,000 clones, less than 65% seen once. Study-level points and caveats: Many expanded lesional clones persisted during tofacitinib (in both scalp and blood). With patients, TCR sharing proved less clear than in mice, a difference possibly related to HLA.

The TCR originated in a human donor with alopecia areata. The material sequenced was CD4+ T cells sorted from blood, taken at week 24, from a patient treated with tofacitinib.

The chain's CDR3 is CASSLIQGDYTF. CDR3 DNA sequence: TGTGCCAGCAGTTTAATTCAGGGTGACTACACCTTC. The V gene is TRBV28, the J gene TRBJ1-2; maybe TRBD1 (5 bases). The germline V gene encodes CDR1 MDHEN and CDR2 SYDVKM. The CDR3 sequence is 12 residues long. Deletions cut 2 bases from V and 10 bases from J, with 11 bases between.